This TCR beta chain was sequenced for a study of response to subunit inactivated influenza vaccine. Regarding the study as a whole: Researchers suggested that each seasonal influenza vaccination recruits few new T cells.

V was shortened by 3 bases and J by 4 bases, with 19 bases between the two germline ends. CDR3 length equals 17 residues. CDR1 is MDHEN, CDR2 SYDVKM, per germline. Each CDR3 protein gets one entry after TCRdb re-called the RT-PCR reads with MiXCR. The sample has some 180,000 distinct CDR3 sequences; 7.5% to 10% are singletons. This clonotype was counted a few times. What it recognizes is unknown. The clonotype comes from a man in his fifties or sixties who received an inactivated influenza vaccine. This material consisted of non-naive T cells sorted from PBMCs, taken on the day of vaccination. The chain uses TRBV28 and TRBJ1-5; D is uncertain. This CDR3 reads CASSFRFIDLENQPQHF. The CDR3 DNA reads TGTGCCAGCAGTTTTAGGTTTATCGATTTAGAAAATCAGCCCCAGCATTTT.